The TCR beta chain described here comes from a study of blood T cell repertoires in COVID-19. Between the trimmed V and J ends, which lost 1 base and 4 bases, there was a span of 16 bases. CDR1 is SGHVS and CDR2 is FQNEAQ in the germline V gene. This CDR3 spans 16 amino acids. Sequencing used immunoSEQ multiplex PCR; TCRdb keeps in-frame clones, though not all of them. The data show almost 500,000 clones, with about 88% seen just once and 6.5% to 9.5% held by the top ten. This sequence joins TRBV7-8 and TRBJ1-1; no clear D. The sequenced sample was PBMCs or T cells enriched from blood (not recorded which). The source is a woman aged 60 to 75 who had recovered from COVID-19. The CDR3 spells CASSLGVAREVTEAFF. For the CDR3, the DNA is TGTGCCAGCAGCTTAGGGGTGGCGAGGGAAGTCACTGAAGCTTTCTTT.